This T cell receptor (beta chain) originates from a study of T-cell reconstitution after alpha-beta-depleted transplantation in children. General observations from the study: Diversity and T-cell counts at one year after transplant derived mostly from new T cells. About two months after transplant, alpha-beta T cells reportedly came from several hundred expanded graft clones. Recipient T cells and thymic progenitors that survived were the source of the high TCRbeta diversity seen at day 60 in some patients.

The library targeted TCRbeta and was prepared with unique molecular identifiers. TCRdb analysed the PCR reads with MiXCR anew, one entry per CDR3 protein. The profile shows about 540,000 distinct CDR3 sequences, over 25% of them singletons. V shed 4 bases and J 13 bases; nucleotides not matched to a gene: 13. The CDR3 loop spans 14 amino acids. CDR1 is SGHKS and CDR2 is YYEKEE in the germline V gene (reference sequence). This clonotype has ten or more counts. Its antigen remains unknown. The clonotype comes from a boy in the first two years of life with Wiskott-Aldrich syndrome, due to receive a stem cell transplant. This chain joins TRBV5-5 and TRBJ2-2; 7 bases agree with TRBD1. The source material was PBMCs, sampled before TCRalphabeta/CD19-depleted stem cell transplant. CDR3 nucleotides: TGTGCCAGCAGCCCCAGCAGGGGGTTGGGTGGGCTGTTTTTT. Translating it yields CASSPSRGLGGLFF.